A single sample is the source of the 20 T cell receptor beta chains below, sequenced in a study of CD8 T cells in Susac syndrome (dated by TCRdb to the late 2010s). The method behind the library was the immunoSEQ multiplex PCR assay. RNA was extracted using the RNeasy kit, and roughly 0.5 to 1 microgram was reverse transcribed with random hexamers. The public sequencing data were trimmed at Q25 with fastp and processed into clonotypes with MiXCR by TCRdb, which kept only in-frame beta chains. All rows with the same CDR3 protein become a single entry with the most common DNA and genes. In all, the sample holds 150,000 to 200,000 distinct CDR3 sequences, and about 95% of those were seen once. The ten biggest clones cover 0.15% to 0.2% of the sample. The sample was CD8+ T cells from PBMCs. These receptors were obtained from a human donor with multiple sclerosis.

The rearrangement joins TRBV4-1 to TRBJ1-2; 7 bases map to TRBD1. With 1 base clipped from V and 4 bases from J, the junction kept 12 bases outside the gene matches. The CDR3 totals 17 residues. CDR1 MGHRA and CDR2 YSYEKL come from the germline V gene. Here the CDR3 reads CASSQGPEQGLIYGYTF. In DNA form, the CDR3 reads TGCGCCAGCAGCCAAGGACCCGAACAGGGGCTCATCTATGGCTACACCTTC.

The chain uses TRBV29-1 and TRBJ2-2; D unresolved. Germline V lookup: CDR1 SQVTM, CDR2 ANQGSEA. The CDR3 spans 13 residues. The V gene lost 5 bases and the J gene lost 6 bases, with 13 bases spanning the gap. Written as DNA, the CDR3 is TGCAGCGTTCACCTTGCGGCTGCCGGGGAGCTGTTTTTT. This encodes CSVHLAAAGELFF.

In its sample, this clonotype was seen once. The chain recombines TRBV19 with TRBJ1-1; 8 nucleotides align to TRBD1. Per germline, CDR1 LNHDA and CDR2 SQIVND (reference sequence). After removal of 5 bases from V and 0 bases from J, the junction contained 2 bases not matched to a gene. The CDR3 contains 14 residues. CDR3 residues: CASSWTGLNTEAFF. For the CDR3, the DNA is TGTGCCAGTAGTTGGACAGGGTTGAACACTGAAGCTTTCTTT.

In this sample, this clonotype turned up a few times. The chain is built from TRBV27 and TRBJ1-6; D not certain. This CDR3 contains 12 residues. Germline assignment: CDR1 MNHEY and CDR2 SMNVEV (reference sequence). V gave up 6 bases and J gave up 6 bases, with 6 bases separating them. CDR3 in DNA: TGTGCCAGCAGCCGCACTAATTCACCCCTCCACTTT. It yields the protein CASSRTNSPLHF.

This chain joins TRBV14 and TRBJ1-2; no firm D call. The CDR3 runs 13 residues. The germline gives CDR1 SGHDN, CDR2 FVKESK. Trimming cost V 1 base and J 3 bases, with 6 bases left between them. This CDR3 reads CASSQAHYYGYTF. CDR3 DNA: TGTGCCAGCAGCCAAGCACACTACTATGGCTACACCTTC.

The CDR3 loop is CASSEERYQETQYF. CDR3 in DNA: TGTGCCAGCAGTGAAGAAAGGTACCAAGAGACCCAGTACTTC. The genes are TRBV25-1 and TRBJ2-5; no definite D call. In germline, CDR1 is MGHDK, CDR2 SYGVNS. The CDR3 runs to 14 residues. V lost 2 bases, J lost 0 bases, and 7 bases lay in between.

In regard to this clonotype: At one boundary the junction diverges from the germline segment, which might be a read error. This chain connects TRBV7-7 to TRBJ2-1; TRBD1 agrees at 11 bases. The CDR3 totals 15 residues. Looked up from germline, CDR1 is SSHAT and CDR2 is FNYEAQ (reference sequence). CDR3 sequence reads: CASSTGTGGKNEQFF. The CDR3 DNA sequence: TGTGCTAGCAGCACCGGGACAGGGGGTAAGAATGAGCAGTTCTTC.

This clonotype came up once. CDR3 region: CSATDTGGSGTGGTYEQYF. In DNA, the CDR3 is TGCAGTGCTACCGACACAGGGGGAAGCGGGACAGGAGGAACCTACGAGCAGTACTTC. The chain carries TRBV20-1 and TRBJ2-7; TRBD1 might be the D (8 bases). The CDR3 consists of 19 residues. The V gene lost 4 bases and the J gene lost 2 bases, with 30 bases spanning the gap. Germline lookup yields CDR1 DFQATT and CDR2 SNEGSKA (reference sequence).

This clonotype came up a few times. The chain recombines TRBV5-6 with TRBJ2-7, with D perhaps assigned TRBD1 or TRBD2 (5 bases each). The germline V and J ends were trimmed by 6 bases and 0 bases, with 16 bases remaining between them. Germline V lookup: CDR1 SGHDT, CDR2 YYEEEE. This CDR3 region has 15 residues. In nucleotides, the CDR3 is TGTGCCAGCAACCGGGGACCTAAAAGCTCCTACGAGCAGTACTTC. Residues: CASNRGPKSSYEQYF.

This clonotype has just a few counts. The chain joins TRBV4-1 to TRBJ1-2; D gene unclear. Trimming pared 1 base from V and 8 bases from J, leaving 8 bases between. The CDR3 is 12 residues long. Per germline, CDR1 MGHRA and CDR2 YSYEKL. CDR3 loop: CASSQGGAGYTF. DNA for the CDR3: TGCGCCAGCAGCCAAGGTGGAGCCGGCTACACCTTC.

The chain uses TRBV7-9 and TRBJ1-2, with 7 nucleotides matching TRBD1. The V segment lost 6 bases and the J segment 8 bases; nucleotides outside the gene matches: 6. Germline values: CDR1 SEHNR, CDR2 FQNEAQ (reference sequence). CDR3 size: 12 residues. CDR3 amino acids: CASRGDSRGYTF. The CDR3 nucleotides are TGTGCCAGCAGGGGGGACAGCAGAGGCTACACCTTC.

The chain couples TRBV2 to TRBJ1-6; TRBD1 aligns across 8 bases. V shed 3 bases and J 7 bases; nucleotides not matched to a gene: 2. The CDR3 has 14 residues. Germline V gene data show CDR1 as SNHLY and CDR2 as FYNNEI. Written as DNA, the CDR3 is TGTGCCAGCAGTGACGGGACAGGCAATTCACCCCTCCACTTT. Encoded protein: CASSDGTGNSPLHF.

The V gene is TRBV29-1, the J gene TRBJ1-3, with no clear D. With 4 bases removed from V and 0 bases from J, the gap between germline ends came to 13 bases. Germline values: CDR1 SQVTM, CDR2 ANQGSEA. This CDR3 region has 15 residues. In nucleotides, the CDR3 is TGCAGCGTTGTAAGTTTCTACGACTCTGGAAACACCATATATTTT. Protein: CSVVSFYDSGNTIYF.

The chain employs TRBV7-9 and TRBJ2-5; TRBD2 matches at 10 bases. The CDR3 length is 14 residues. The V gene end was trimmed by 6 bases and the J gene end by 2 bases; junction bases not matched to a gene: 3. CDR1 SEHNR and CDR2 FQNEAQ come from the germline V gene (reference sequence). CDR3 residues: CASRPLAGQETQYF. The CDR3 nucleotides are TGTGCCAGCAGACCACTAGCGGGACAAGAGACCCAGTACTTC.

The chain links TRBV19 to TRBJ2-7; weak D call: TRBD2 (5 bases). Trimming removed 4 bases at V and 3 bases at J, with 13 bases between. Germline CDR1 is LNHDA and CDR2 is SQIVND (reference sequence). The CDR3 length is 14 residues. The CDR3 region is CASSSGFSDYEQYF. The CDR3 bases are TGTGCCAGTAGTAGTGGCTTTAGCGACTACGAGCAGTACTTC. The whole variable domain, remainder taken from reference TRBV19 and TRBJ2-7, is DGGITQSPKYLFRKEGQNVTLSCEQNLNHDAMYWYRQDPGQGLRLIYYSQIVNDFQKGDIAEGYSVSREKKESFPLTVTSAQKNPTAFYLCASSSGFSDYEQYFGPGTRLTVT.

This sequence joins TRBV11-2 and TRBJ2-1; 9 nucleotides agree with TRBD1. The ends lost 2 bases at V and 2 bases at J; junction bases unmatched: 4. This CDR3 has 16 residues. Germline CDR1 SGHAT, CDR2 FQNNGV. CDR3 coding DNA: TGTGCCAGCAGCTTAACCGACAGGGGGGCCTACAATGAGCAGTTCTTC. Residues: CASSLTDRGAYNEQFF. The full variable domain, completed using reference TRBV11-2 and TRBJ2-1, is EAGVAQSPRYKIIEKRQSVAFWCNPISGHATLYWYQQILGQGPKLLIQFQNNGVVDDSQLPKDRFSAERLKGVDSTLKIQPAKLEDSAVYLCASSLTDRGAYNEQFFGPGTRLTVL.

CDR3 residues: CSARPTGTTEAFF. The CDR3 bases are TGCAGTGCTAGACCGACAGGGACCACTGAAGCTTTCTTT. The J gene is TRBJ1-1, the V gene TRBV20-1, with 7 bases fitting TRBD1. From germline, CDR1 is DFQATT and CDR2 SNEGSKA (reference sequence). J lost 4 bases, V lost 2 bases, and 4 bases had no gene match. The CDR3 runs to 13 residues.

The rearrangement links TRBV4-2 to TRBJ2-7, with D maybe TRBD2 (7 bases). Germline CDR1 and CDR2: LGHNA and YNFKEQ. The CDR3 extends over 16 amino acids. The V and J ends lost 0 bases and 1 base respectively, with 13 bases between them. The CDR3 nucleotides are TGTGCCAGCAGCCAAGAGGGGGGCGGGGGTTCCTACGAGCAGTACTTC. Protein product: CASSQEGGGGSYEQYF.

The chain combines TRBV18 with TRBJ2-1; 14 bases map to TRBD2. With 3 bases clipped from V and 8 bases from J, the junction kept 6 bases outside the gene matches. CDR1 and CDR2 from the germline V gene are KGHSH and LQKENI. The CDR3 consists of 16 residues. CDR3 sequence: CASSPGTSGGMYEQFF. CDR3 DNA: TGTGCCAGCTCACCTGGGACTAGCGGGGGTATGTATGAGCAGTTCTTC.

This clonotype has just one count. The rearrangement joins TRBV12-3 or TRBV12-4 to TRBJ2-7, with 8 nucleotides matching TRBD1. V trimming: 6 bases; J trimming: 6 bases; junction bases outside the gene matches: 7. The CDR3 contains 13 residues. The DNA for the CDR3 is TGTGCCAGCAGAAAGGACAGGGATCCCGAGCAGTACTTC. The encoded protein is CASRKDRDPEQYF.